This TCR beta chain was captured in a study of T cell responses to AZD1222 COVID-19 vaccine. The data were produced by immunoSEQ multiplex PCR, yet TCRdb's version contains in-frame clones alone and is incomplete. Found here are around 120,000 clones, roughly 90% of them singletons; the top ten hold 11% to 15%. Points from the study as a whole: It should be noted that donors were predominantly white British and more often female, and clonal diversity was possibly underestimated.

As to this clone: What it recognizes is unknown.

The CDR3 contains 14 residues. V lost 0 bases and J lost 5, with 13 bases in between. The germline gives CDR1 SQVTM, CDR2 ANQGSEA. The genes are TRBV29-1 and TRBJ1-2; D is undetermined. Here the sequenced sample was peripheral blood, taken on day 0 of AZD1222 vaccination. This TCR was sampled from an adult in good health. The CDR3 bases are TGCAGCGTTGAAGATACGACGAAGGCATATGGCTACACCTTC. This gives the protein CSVEDTTKAYGYTF.